This TCR beta chain derives from a study of response to subunit inactivated influenza vaccine listed by TCRdb under 2018. The study in broad terms: The study used deep quantitative T cell receptor repertoire profiling to track responses to a trivalent subunit inactivated influenza vaccine.

Read against the paper, the sample's time point label means: approximately 40 days after influenza vaccine administration. General conclusions and limits of the study: It was suggested by the authors that each seasonal influenza vaccination may recruit only a limited number of new T cells.

This clonotype occurred many times. The clone's antigen remains unknown. The sample holds no much larger clone one base away, and base qualities are not on file. Libraries came from RT-PCR. The sequencer was an Illumina HiSeq 2500. Through fastp at Q25 and MiXCR, TCRdb rebuilt clones from the public reads, retaining in-frame beta chains. Each entry is one CDR3 protein sequence, shown with its most common DNA and genes. In this sample the table shows approximately 500,000 distinct CDR3 sequences, under 15% of which occur a single time. Roughly 14% of the sample goes to the ten largest clones. The germline V gene encodes CDR1 SQVTM and CDR2 ANQGSEA. The CDR3 spans 14 residues, from the cysteine through the phenylalanine. The kept DNA is CDR3 alone, 42 bases in frame from the first base. The junction carries 14 bases between V and J, which are trimmed by 3 bases and 3 bases respectively.

Sequencing used PBMCs from blood, obtained 35 to 45 days after vaccination. The chain is encoded by TRBV29-1 joined to TRBJ2-5; the D segment cannot be called with confidence. The sequence came from a middle-aged man who received an inactivated influenza vaccine. Donor details come from another sample of the same person, matched by shared clones. The DNA sequence is TGCAGCGTTGACGGATACCACTTCGAAGAGACCCAGTACTTC. This encodes CSVDGYHFEETQYF.